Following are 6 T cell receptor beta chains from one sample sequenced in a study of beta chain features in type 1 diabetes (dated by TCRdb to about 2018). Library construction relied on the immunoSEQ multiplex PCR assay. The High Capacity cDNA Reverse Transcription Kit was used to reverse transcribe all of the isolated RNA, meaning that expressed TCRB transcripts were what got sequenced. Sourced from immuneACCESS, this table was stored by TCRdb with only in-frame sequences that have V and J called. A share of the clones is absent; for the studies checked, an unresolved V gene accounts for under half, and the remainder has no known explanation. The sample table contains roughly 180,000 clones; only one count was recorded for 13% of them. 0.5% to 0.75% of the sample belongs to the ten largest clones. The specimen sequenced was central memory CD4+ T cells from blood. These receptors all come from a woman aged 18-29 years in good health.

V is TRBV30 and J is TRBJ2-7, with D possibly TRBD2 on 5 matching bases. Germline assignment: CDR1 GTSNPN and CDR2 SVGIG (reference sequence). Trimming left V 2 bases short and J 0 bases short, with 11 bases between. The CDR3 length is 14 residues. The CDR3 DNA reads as TGTGCCTGGAGTTATAGGGAGAGCTCCTACGAGCAGTACTTC. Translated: CAWSYRESSYEQYF.

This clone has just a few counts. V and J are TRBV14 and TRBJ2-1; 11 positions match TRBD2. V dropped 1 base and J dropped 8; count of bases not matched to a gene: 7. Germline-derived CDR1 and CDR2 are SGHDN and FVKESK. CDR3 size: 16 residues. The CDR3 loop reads CASSQVFSGRADEQFF. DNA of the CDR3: TGTGCCAGCAGCCAAGTATTTAGCGGGAGGGCCGATGAGCAGTTCTTC.

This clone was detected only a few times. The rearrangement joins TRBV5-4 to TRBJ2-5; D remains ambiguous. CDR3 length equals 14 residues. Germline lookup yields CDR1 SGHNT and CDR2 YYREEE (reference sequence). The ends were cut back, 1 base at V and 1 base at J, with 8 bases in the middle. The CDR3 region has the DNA TGTGCCAGCAGCTTGTATAGCATCCAAGAGACCCAGTACTTC. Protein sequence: CASSLYSIQETQYF.

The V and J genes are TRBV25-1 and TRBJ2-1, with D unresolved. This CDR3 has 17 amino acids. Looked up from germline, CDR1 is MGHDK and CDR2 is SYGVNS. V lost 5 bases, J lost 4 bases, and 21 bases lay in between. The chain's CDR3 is CASSPYQQRVAYNEQFF. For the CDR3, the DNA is TGTGCCAGCAGTCCGTACCAACAGAGAGTTGCTTACAATGAGCAGTTCTTC.

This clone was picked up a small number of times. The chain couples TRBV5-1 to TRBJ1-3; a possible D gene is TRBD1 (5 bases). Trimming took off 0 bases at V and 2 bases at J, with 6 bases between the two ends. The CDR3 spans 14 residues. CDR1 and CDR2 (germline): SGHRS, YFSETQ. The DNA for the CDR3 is TGCGCCAGCAGCTTGGCAGGGACTGGAAACACCATATATTTT. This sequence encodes CASSLAGTGNTIYF.

The CDR3 region has the DNA TGCAGCGTTGAAGAAGTAACAGGACGGGAGACCCAGTACTTC. Its translation is CSVEEVTGRETQYF. The rearrangement uses TRBV29-1 and TRBJ2-5; a weak D match, TRBD1 (5 bases). The CDR3 is 14 amino acids. The ends were cut back, 0 bases at V and 5 bases at J, with 13 bases in the middle. The germline V gene encodes CDR1 SQVTM and CDR2 ANQGSEA.